A single sample gave rise to the 21 T cell receptor beta chains below, sequenced in a study of CD8+CD57+ T cells in acquired aplastic anemia. Previously, flow cytometry had revealed CD8+CD57+ cell expansion in the patients chosen for sequencing. Using genomic DNA as the template, TCR beta VDJ and CDR3 profiling was carried out. Via MiXCR, TCRdb re-called the reads, giving one row per CDR3 protein. Among some 180,000 distinct CDR3 sequences listed, roughly 63% were seen once. Sequenced input: sorted CD4+, CD8+, or CD8+CD57+ T cells (not recorded which) from PBMCs. Every receptor here comes from a human donor with aplastic anemia.

This clonotype was observed at least ten times. This chain links TRBV29-1 with TRBJ1-2, with D unclear. The length of the CDR3 is 11 residues. The V gene's germline CDR1 is SQVTM and CDR2 ANQGSEA. V was shortened by 3 bases and J by 4 bases, with 6 bases between the two germline ends. The CDR3 DNA reads TGCAGCGTTGATAGGTCCTATGGCTACACCTTC. Encoded protein: CSVDRSYGYTF.

Turning to this clonotype: A single base separates this from a much larger clone, so it may be a read error. The chain combines TRBV2 with TRBJ2-3; 7 bases align to TRBD2. CDR3 length: 14 amino acids. Germline CDR1 is SNHLY and CDR2 is FYNNEI. The V gene end was trimmed by 5 bases and the J gene end by 2 bases; junction bases not matched to a gene: 4. CDR3 sequence: CASSPGLVTDTQYF. The CDR3 DNA reads as TGTGCCAGCAGTCCCGGACTAGTCACAGATACGCAGTATTTT.

J is TRBJ1-1 and V is TRBV2, with a weak D call TRBD1 (6 bases). V lost 10 bases and J lost 5, with 20 bases in between. The CDR3 has 14 amino acids. CDR1 is SNHLY and CDR2 is FYNNEI in the germline V gene. The CDR3 loop is CATFPLIGGTEAFF. CDR3 bases: TGTGCCACCTTCCCACTAATAGGGGGAACTGAAGCTTTCTTT.

V and J are TRBV15 and TRBJ2-5; 7 bases are a match to TRBD2. The CDR3 has 15 amino acids. Germline CDR1 is LNHNV and CDR2 is YYDKDF (reference sequence). With V trimmed by 1 base and J by 5 bases, 7 bases remained unmatched. CDR3 amino acids: CATSRVSGTGETQYF. In DNA form, the CDR3 reads TGTGCCACCAGCAGAGTAAGCGGGACGGGGGAGACCCAGTACTTC.

The J gene is TRBJ1-1, the V gene TRBV11-3, with D possibly TRBD1 on 6 matching bases. Trimming removed 2 bases at V and 3 bases at J, with 10 bases between. Germline CDR1 and CDR2: SGHNT and YENEEA. CDR3 length: 14 amino acids. CDR3 bases: TGTGCCAGCAGCTTATCAGGGGCCTACACTGAAGCTTTCTTT. Encoded protein: CASSLSGAYTEAFF.

Details on this clonotype: The CDR3 does not end in the conserved phenylalanine or tryptophan, so this is likely a read error. The CDR3 coding sequence is TGCAGTGATAGAGGACCGGACCCGACGGGGACCCAGTACTCC. This sequence encodes CSDRGPDPTGTQYS. The V gene is TRBV20-1, the J gene TRBJ2-5; D not resolved. The CDR3 is 14 amino acids. Germline V lookup: CDR1 DFQATT, CDR2 SNEGSKA (reference sequence).

The rearrangement links TRBV20-1 to TRBJ2-7; 9 positions agree with TRBD1. V dropped 3 bases and J dropped 6; count of bases not matched to a gene: 12. The V gene's germline CDR1 is DFQATT and CDR2 SNEGSKA (reference sequence). The CDR3 has 15 residues. DNA of the CDR3: TGCAGTGCTAGGGAACCGGGACAGGGTATTCCCGAGCAGTACTTC. It yields the protein CSAREPGQGIPEQYF.

In its sample, this clonotype was seen a few times. The chain links TRBV19 to TRBJ2-7; 8 nucleotides match TRBD2. Germline CDR1 and CDR2: LNHDA and SQIVND (reference sequence). The CDR3 has 13 amino acids. V gave up 5 bases and J gave up 5 bases; unmatched junction bases: 5. This chain's CDR3 is CASSGGLVDEQYF. The CDR3 DNA sequence: TGTGCCAGTAGTGGGGGACTAGTCGACGAGCAGTACTTC.

CDR3 nucleotide sequence: TGTGCCACCAGTGACCTACCTGCCCGGAGCCATGAGCAGTTCTTC. Translated: CATSDLPARSHEQFF. The chain uses TRBV24-1 and TRBJ2-1; unclear D gene. Germline V gene lookup returns CDR1 KGHDR and CDR2 SFDVKD. This CDR3 region has 15 residues. The V end lost 4 bases, the J end lost 8 bases, and 17 bases lay between the germline ends.

Details on this clonotype: Mismatch with germline at one junction end may stem from a read error. This sequence joins TRBV20-1 and TRBJ2-1, with 7 nucleotides matching TRBD1. This CDR3 comprises 12 residues. CDR1 DFQATT and CDR2 SNEGSKA come from the germline V gene (reference sequence). The CDR3 sequence: CSARSDRLERFF. In DNA, the CDR3 is TGCAGTGCTAGATCGGACAGGCTTGAGCGGTTCTTC.

The rearrangement joins TRBV20-1 to TRBJ1-1; D not resolved. This CDR3 contains 15 residues. Trimming shortened V by 3 bases and J by 2 bases, and 16 bases separated the two germline ends. The germline gives CDR1 DFQATT, CDR2 SNEGSKA (reference sequence). The CDR3 here is CSASSGMTPNTEAFF. CDR3 in DNA: TGCAGTGCTAGCAGCGGGATGACCCCCAACACTGAAGCTTTCTTT.

The chain links TRBV7-2 to TRBJ1-2, with 9 bases fitting TRBD1. CDR1 is SGHTA and CDR2 is FQGNSA in the germline V gene. Trimming removed 1 base from V and 6 bases from J; junction bases left unmatched: 6. The CDR3 is 15 residues long. In DNA, the CDR3 is TGTGCCAGCAGCTTAGGGTCTGGGACAGGGCATGGCTACACCTTC. It translates to CASSLGSGTGHGYTF.

The CDR3 protein is CASSVGPANEQYF. The DNA for the CDR3 is TGTGCCAGCAGCGTAGGGCCCGCCAACGAGCAGTACTTC. This chain connects TRBV9 to TRBJ2-7; the D is unclear. This CDR3 contains 13 residues. Looked up from germline, CDR1 is SGDLS and CDR2 is YYNGEE. The germline V and J ends were trimmed by 0 bases and 5 bases, with 9 bases remaining between them.

This clonotype was seen only a few times. J is TRBJ2-5 and V is TRBV19; either TRBD1 or TRBD2 may supply D (6 bases each). Germline CDR1 LNHDA, CDR2 SQIVND (reference sequence). Trimming cost V 3 bases and J 7 bases, with 12 bases left between them. The CDR3 length is 13 residues. CDR3 amino acids: CASSIGGLGTQYF. For the CDR3, the DNA is TGTGCCAGTAGTATTGGGGGGCTCGGGACCCAGTACTTC.

This clonotype was picked up many times. The rearrangement joins TRBV12-3 or TRBV12-4 to TRBJ1-3, with a weak D call TRBD1 (5 bases). V lost 7 bases to trimming and J lost 0 bases, with 13 bases between them. The CDR3 covers 15 residues. The CDR3 here is CASTLGRYSGNTIYF. Written as DNA, the CDR3 is TGTGCCAGCACCTTGGGACGGTACTCTGGAAACACCATATATTTT.

The chain combines TRBV5-1 with TRBJ2-7; D perhaps matches TRBD1 (6 bases). In germline, CDR1 is SGHRS, CDR2 YFSETQ. V was trimmed by 4 bases and J by 2 bases, leaving 13 bases between them. The CDR3 spans 14 residues. The CDR3 sequence is CASSPRAGAYEQYF. In nucleotides, the CDR3 is TGCGCCAGCAGCCCCAGGGCAGGGGCCTACGAGCAGTACTTC.

This chain uses TRBV10-3 with TRBJ2-1; D remains ambiguous. The CDR3 length is 13 residues. CDR1 is ENHRY, CDR2 SYGVKD, per germline. V shed 2 bases and J shed 8 bases, with 10 bases lying between them. As DNA, the CDR3 is TGTGCCATCAGTGAGGAAGTGGGGTATGAGCAGTTCTTC. It codes for CAISEEVGYEQFF.

The chain is built from TRBV29-1 and TRBJ2-5; TRBD1 matches at 9 bases. The length of the CDR3 is 15 residues. The germline V gene encodes CDR1 SQVTM and CDR2 ANQGSEA. With 2 bases clipped from V and 1 base from J, the junction kept 5 bases outside the gene matches. CDR3 in amino acids: CSVESPTGGQETQYF. CDR3 nucleotide sequence: TGCAGCGTTGAAAGTCCGACAGGGGGCCAAGAGACCCAGTACTTC.

The genes are TRBV12-3 or TRBV12-4 and TRBJ1-1, with D hard to call. With 1 base removed from V and 0 bases from J, the gap between germline ends came to 6 bases. The CDR3 totals 14 residues. Here the CDR3 reads CASSLEAMNTEAFF. CDR3 DNA: TGTGCCAGCAGTTTAGAAGCGATGAACACTGAAGCTTTCTTT.

V is TRBV29-1 and J is TRBJ2-7, with TRBD1 identical over 7 bases. The V gene's germline CDR1 is SQVTM and CDR2 ANQGSEA. V was clipped by 2 bases and J by 7 bases; unmatched bases: 5. CDR3 size: 12 residues. The chain's CDR3 is CSVEQGVREQYF. CDR3 bases: TGCAGCGTTGAACAGGGGGTGCGAGAGCAGTACTTC.

V and J are TRBV4-1 and TRBJ2-3; 12 bases are shared with TRBD2. J was trimmed by 1 base and V by 2 bases; bases with no gene match: 7. This CDR3 comprises 18 residues. Germline values: CDR1 MGHRA, CDR2 YSYEKL. This chain's CDR3 is CASSQMSSGGARTDTQYF. The CDR3 DNA sequence: TGCGCCAGCAGCCAAATGTCTAGCGGGGGGGCCCGCACAGATACGCAGTATTTT.